The T cell receptor beta chain under discussion was sequenced for a study of blood T cell repertoires in COVID-19. Study context: There were acute and convalescent COVID-19 samples, and they came from the United States, Italy and Spain. T cells, B-cell-depleted T cells, or PBMCs provided the cDNA or gDNA that served as material.

CDR1 is KGHSH, CDR2 LQKENI, per germline. The J segment lost 3 bases and the V segment lost 3 bases, leaving 9 bases of the junction unmatched. The CDR3 length is 16 residues. Study processing details: Nucleated cell counts were estimated from reference gene primer amplification. TCRdb's copy holds only in-frame clones and misses some; the assay was immunoSEQ multiplex PCR. V and J calls and clone size follow that table, whereas D and trimming were derived from the DNA. The top ten clones hold approximately 6.8% of a sample with 100,000 to 130,000 clones, approximately 90% of them seen once. This TCR derives from a man aged 45-60 years with active or convalescent COVID-19. The sample taken for sequencing was peripheral blood. The rearrangement links TRBV18 to TRBJ1-1; 8 bases fit TRBD1. The CDR3 loop is CASSPRTGQEDTEAFF. CDR3 DNA sequence: TGTGCCAGCTCACCTAGGACAGGGCAGGAGGACACTGAAGCTTTCTTT.